This passage covers 27 T cell receptor beta chains from one sample sequenced in a study of T-cell reconstitution after alpha-beta-depleted transplantation in children. Using unique molecular identifiers, the investigators prepared the TCRbeta library. Each CDR3 protein is one row after TCRdb ran MiXCR on the PCR reads. The table shows 380,000 or so distinct CDR3 sequences, with approximately 12% occurring only once. Here the sequenced sample was PBMCs, taken from the stem cell graft. These receptors were collected from a human donor who donated a stem cell graft to a child with Fanconi anemia.

The table lists this clonotype with many counts. This chain uses TRBV7-2 with TRBJ2-7; D possibly matches TRBD1 or TRBD2 (6 bases each). The CDR3 is 14 residues long. Germline V gives CDR1 SGHTA, CDR2 FQGNSA. The V gene lost 2 bases and the J gene lost 2 bases, with 10 bases spanning the gap. The CDR3 sequence is CASSLNRGPYEQYF. The CDR3 coding sequence is TGTGCCAGCAGCTTAAACCGGGGGCCCTACGAGCAGTACTTC.

This rearrangement joins TRBV4-3 to TRBJ2-1, with a possible D match to TRBD2 (5 bases). Trimming shortened V by 1 base and J by 8 bases, and 12 bases separated the two germline ends. Germline V lookup: CDR1 LGHNA, CDR2 YSLEER. The CDR3 loop spans 14 amino acids. In DNA, the CDR3 is TGCGCCAGCAGCCAAGGTAACCCGAGGGATGAGCAGTTCTTC. Protein sequence: CASSQGNPRDEQFF.

This clonotype turned up a few times. The chain is built from TRBV6-1 and TRBJ2-4, with D unclear. CDR1 and CDR2 from the germline V gene are MNHNS and SASEGT. The CDR3 covers 14 residues. V shed 9 bases and J shed 0 bases, with 12 bases lying between them. The CDR3 region is CASCLMIAKNIQYF. CDR3 bases: TGTGCCAGTTGCCTCATGATAGCCAAAAACATTCAGTACTTC.

The V call is TRBV5-6, the J call TRBJ1-1; unclear D gene. V gave up 0 bases and J gave up 0 bases, with 9 bases separating them. The CDR3 has 15 residues. Germline V gene lookup returns CDR1 SGHDT and CDR2 YYEEEE. DNA for the CDR3: TGTGCCAGCAGCTTGGGACGGCAACTGAACACTGAAGCTTTCTTT. Translated, it gives CASSLGRQLNTEAFF.

This clonotype was found a few times. The chain combines TRBV4-3 with TRBJ2-2; D is undetermined. Germline values: CDR1 LGHNA, CDR2 YSLEER. The CDR3 has 13 amino acids. V was cut by 3 bases and J by 3 bases, with 5 bases left in between. In DNA, the CDR3 is TGCGCCAGCAGCCATGGATACACCGGGGAGCTGTTTTTT. Translating gives CASSHGYTGELFF.

This clonotype was recorded a few times. This chain connects TRBV12-3 or TRBV12-4 to TRBJ2-5; a possible D gene is TRBD2 (5 bases). The CDR3 runs 13 residues. V gave up 6 bases and J gave up 8 bases, with 16 bases separating them. CDR3 nucleotides: TGTGCCAGCAGGGTCCTAAACGGGGTAACCCAGTACTTC. It translates to CASRVLNGVTQYF.

This clonotype was seen at least ten times. J is TRBJ2-1 and V is TRBV12-3 or TRBV12-4; D is possibly TRBD2 (6 bases). V lost 4 bases to trimming and J lost 0 bases, with 13 bases between them. This CDR3 spans 16 amino acids. CDR3 coding DNA: TGTGCCAGCAGTTGGGGCGGGGACCGCTCCTACAATGAGCAGTTCTTC. This gives the protein CASSWGGDRSYNEQFF.

In its sample, this clonotype was seen a few times. The V and J genes are TRBV27 and TRBJ2-7, with TRBD1 matching over 9 bases. The germline CDR1 and CDR2 sequences are MNHEY and SMNVEV (reference sequence). V shed 7 bases, J shed 5 bases, and the junction held 9 bases outside the gene matches. The CDR3 totals 14 residues. CDR3 in DNA: TGTGCCAGCAAGAGGACAGGGGCATTGAACGAGCAGTACGTC. Its translation is CASKRTGALNEQYV.

This clonotype was detected ten times or more. The chain carries TRBV12-3 or TRBV12-4 and TRBJ1-1; D not certain. The CDR3 extends over 14 amino acids. Trimming took 2 bases from V and 1 from J, leaving 8 bases between them. Written as DNA, the CDR3 is TGTGCCAGCAGTTTAAGGGTGGGGAACACTGAAGCTTTCTTT. This translates into CASSLRVGNTEAFF.

A few counts support this clonotype. This chain uses TRBV18 with TRBJ2-5; D unresolved. Trimming took off 4 bases at V and 1 base at J, with 7 bases between the two ends. Per germline, CDR1 KGHSH and CDR2 LQKENI. The CDR3 consists of 13 residues. The CDR3 reads CASSLEFQETQYF. CDR3 nucleotides: TGTGCCAGCTCACTTGAATTCCAAGAGACCCAGTACTTC. Full variable domain (outside the CDR3, taken from reference TRBV18 and TRBJ2-5): NAGVMQNPRHLVRRRGQEARLRCSPMKGHSHVYWYRQLPEEGLKFMVYLQKENIIDESGMPKERFSAEFPKEGPSILRIQQVVRGDSAAYFCASSLEFQETQYFGPGTRLLVL.

Worth noting for this clonotype: One junction end disagrees with the germline gene, perhaps due to a read error. The rearrangement links TRBV5-1 to TRBJ2-5, with D maybe TRBD2 (6 bases). The germline V gene has CDR1 SGHRS and CDR2 YFSETQ. The CDR3 contains 13 residues. Written as DNA, the CDR3 is TGCGCCAACAGCTTCGGAGGGTTGGAGACCCAGTACTTC. Protein sequence: CANSFGGLETQYF.

The CDR3 loop is CASSPVTRGELFF. The DNA for the CDR3 is TGTGCCAGCAGCCCGGTTACACGCGGGGAGCTGTTTTTT. This chain links TRBV9 with TRBJ2-2; D uncertain. V shed 4 bases and J shed 7 bases, with 11 bases lying between them. Germline values: CDR1 SGDLS, CDR2 YYNGEE. This CDR3 has 13 residues.

In this sample, this clonotype turned up many times. This chain connects TRBV28 to TRBJ2-3, with D unclear. V was shortened by 5 bases and J by 3 bases, with 15 bases between the two germline ends. The V gene's germline CDR1 is MDHEN and CDR2 SYDVKM. The CDR3 is made up of 15 amino acids. CDR3 region: CASSRILGGTDTQYF. The CDR3 DNA reads as TGTGCCAGCAGTAGAATCTTAGGTGGAACAGATACGCAGTATTTT. The variable domain in full, completed from reference TRBV28 and TRBJ2-3, reads DVKVTQSSRYLVKRTGEKVFLECVQDMDHENMFWYRQDPGLGLRLIYFSYDVKMKEKGDIPEGYSVSREKKERFSLILESASTNQTSMYLCASSRILGGTDTQYFGPGTRLTVL.

The genes are TRBV12-5 and TRBJ2-2; unclear D gene. The CDR3 runs to 14 residues. V was pared by 7 bases and J by 2 bases, with 11 bases between. Per germline, CDR1 LGHNT and CDR2 FRNRAP. The CDR3 nucleotides are TGTGCTAGTGTCCTAGGATTAAACACCGGGGAGCTGTTTTTT. Its translation is CASVLGLNTGELFF.

This clonotype occurred many times. The CDR3 DNA sequence: TGTGCCAGCAAGGGACAGGGGGCGGGAACAGATACGCAGTATTTT. Residues: CASKGQGAGTDTQYF. This chain uses TRBV28 with TRBJ2-3, with 12 bases aligning to TRBD1. V was pared by 7 bases and J by 3 bases, with 5 bases of the junction left unmatched. Germline V gene data show CDR1 as MDHEN and CDR2 as SYDVKM. The CDR3 runs to 15 residues. Full variable domain (remainder filled in from reference TRBV28 and TRBJ2-3): DVKVTQSSRYLVKRTGEKVFLECVQDMDHENMFWYRQDPGLGLRLIYFSYDVKMKEKGDIPEGYSVSREKKERFSLILESASTNQTSMYLCASKGQGAGTDTQYFGPGTRLTVL.

This clonotype was observed at least ten times. V gene TRBV28 combines with J gene TRBJ1-2; weak D call: TRBD1 (5 bases). CDR3 length equals 15 residues. V was shortened by 6 bases and J by 4 bases, with 18 bases between the two germline ends. The germline CDR1 and CDR2 sequences are MDHEN and SYDVKM. CDR3 sequence (DNA): TGTGCCAGCAGGCGCTATCCGGGACTGAGCTATGGCTACACCTTC. Encoded protein: CASRRYPGLSYGYTF.

This clonotype appeared a few times. J is TRBJ1-1 and V is TRBV4-2, with a tentative D call TRBD1 (5 bases). V shed 6 bases and J shed 5 bases, with 19 bases lying between them. This CDR3 contains 15 residues. The germline V gene encodes CDR1 LGHNA and CDR2 YNFKEQ. Here the CDR3 reads CASRRNSGSGTEAFF. The CDR3 region has the DNA TGTGCCAGCAGGCGGAATTCAGGGTCGGGTACTGAAGCTTTCTTT.

In its sample, this clonotype was seen a few times. The chain has TRBV10-3 and TRBJ2-7, with TRBD1 identical over 10 bases. Germline CDR1 reads ENHRY; CDR2 reads SYGVKD. The CDR3 extends over 12 amino acids. V was pared by 11 bases and J by 5 bases, with 6 bases of the junction left unmatched. DNA for the CDR3: TGTGCCTCGGGACAGGGGATCGACGAGCAGTACTTC. It codes for CASGQGIDEQYF.

This clonotype was counted between two and nine times. The chain couples TRBV4-3 to TRBJ1-1; no clear D. The length of the CDR3 is 15 residues. Germline V gives CDR1 LGHNA, CDR2 YSLEER. Trimming removed 0 bases from V and 1 base from J, with 9 bases in between. CDR3 protein: CASSQEWVQNTEAFF. For the CDR3, the DNA is TGCGCCAGCAGCCAAGAATGGGTTCAGAACACTGAAGCTTTCTTT.

This clonotype was recorded at least ten times. The V and J genes are TRBV29-1 and TRBJ1-2; D is uncertain. CDR1 and CDR2 (germline): SQVTM, ANQGSEA. This CDR3 has 11 amino acids. Trimming removed 3 bases at V and 8 bases at J, with 10 bases between. Here the CDR3 reads CSVEKQRGYTF. The CDR3 region has the DNA TGCAGCGTTGAGAAACAGCGAGGCTACACCTTC.

This clonotype came up many times. The chain combines TRBV10-3 with TRBJ1-5, with 9 nucleotides matching TRBD1. The CDR3 covers 13 residues. The ends lost 10 bases at V and 7 bases at J; junction bases unmatched: 8. CDR1 is ENHRY and CDR2 is SYGVKD in the germline V gene. CDR3 sequence: CATVPGQGQPQHF. The DNA for the CDR3 is TGTGCCACCGTCCCGGGACAGGGCCAGCCCCAGCATTTT.

The chain uses TRBV7-2 and TRBJ2-1, with TRBD1 matching over 8 bases. The CDR3 contains 11 residues. J was trimmed by 15 bases and V by 5 bases; bases with no gene match: 6. Per germline, CDR1 SGHTA and CDR2 FQGNSA. The CDR3 region has the DNA TGTGCCAGCAGCCCTGGACAGGGTTGGTTCTTC. Translation: CASSPGQGWFF.

This clonotype was recorded a few times. The CDR3 reads CASSLVFRDGELFF. The CDR3 DNA sequence: TGCGCCAGCAGCTTGGTTTTCAGGGACGGGGAGCTGTTTTTT. The J gene is TRBJ2-2, the V gene TRBV5-1; a possible D gene is TRBD1 (5 bases). CDR1 SGHRS and CDR2 YFSETQ come from the germline V gene. The CDR3 totals 14 residues. V lost 0 bases, J lost 7 bases, and 10 bases lay in between.

Only a few counts were recorded for this clonotype. The V call is TRBV6-1, the J call TRBJ1-1; tentatively, D is TRBD1 (5 bases). This CDR3 is built from 14 residues. V dropped 7 bases and J dropped 4 bases, with 16 bases sitting between them. In germline, CDR1 is MNHNS, CDR2 SASEGT. The CDR3 bases are TGTGCCAGCACTCAGGGAACAAGGATCACTGAAGCTTTCTTT. It is translated as CASTQGTRITEAFF.

The rearrangement links TRBV6-2 or TRBV6-3 to TRBJ2-5, with D hard to call. Trimming cost V 2 bases and J 5 bases, with 3 bases left between them. The length of the CDR3 is 11 residues. Germline-derived CDR1 and CDR2 are MNHEY and SVGEGT. In DNA form, the CDR3 reads TGTGCCAGCAGTTACGTCGAGACCCAGTACTTC. It yields the protein CASSYVETQYF.

This chain connects TRBV12-3 or TRBV12-4 to TRBJ2-1, with 9 bases aligning to TRBD2. There are 16 residues in the CDR3. Trimming at V came to 1 base and at J to 6 bases, leaving 7 bases not matched to a gene. Written as DNA, the CDR3 is TGTGCCAGCAGTTTAGACGGCGGGGGGGCCATCAATGAGCAGTTCTTC. This codes for CASSLDGGGAINEQFF.

This clonotype was seen at least ten times. The V call is TRBV7-9, the J call TRBJ1-4, with TRBD1 matching over 9 bases. Trimming cost V 5 bases and J 4 bases; bases outside gene matches: 5. Germline lookup yields CDR1 SEHNR and CDR2 FQNEAQ (reference sequence). CDR3 length: 15 amino acids. The CDR3 bases are TGTGCCAGCAGCGCAGACAGGGGGAGTAATGAAAAACTGTTTTTT. This sequence encodes CASSADRGSNEKLFF.